This T cell receptor beta chain comes out of a study of T-cell reconstitution after alpha-beta-depleted transplantation in children. CDR1 and CDR2 from the germline V gene are MNHEY and SVGAGI. The CDR3 totals 13 residues. Trimming stripped 5 bases from V and 7 bases from J, with 12 bases between. This clonotype appeared many times. Molecular barcoding with unique molecular identifiers was used for the TCRbeta library. TCRdb redid the calling of the PCR reads with MiXCR, one entry per CDR3 protein. The table records 200,000 to 250,000 distinct CDR3 sequences, 8.5% to 10% of them present only once. Sample: PBMCs from the stem cell graft donor, taken from the stem cell graft. The gene calls are TRBV6-5 and TRBJ1-5, with D maybe TRBD1 (5 bases). This TCR came from a human donor who donated a stem cell graft to a child with acute lymphoblastic leukemia. CDR3 nucleotides: TGTGCCAGCAGTCCTACAGGAGAACAGCCCCAGCATTTT. Protein sequence: CASSPTGEQPQHF.